These T cell receptor beta chains were read from a single sample in a study of somatic mutations in cytotoxic T cells in rheumatoid arthritis. TCRdb keeps only in-frame clones here, not all; method: immunoSEQ multiplex PCR. Here the sample spans approximately 30,000 clones, approximately 85% being singletons. The sample comprised CD8+ T cells sorted from blood. Source of these receptors: an adult with rheumatoid arthritis. The CDR3 runs from the conserved cysteine through the conserved F or W. The D gene is left open where the match is weak. Clone size, where shown, is once, few, many, or a class for clones that have expanded.

d_call	clone_size	j_call	v_call	cdr3_nt	cdr3_aa
TRBD2	.	TRBJ2-6	TRBV9	TGTGCCAGCAGCCCCAGAGGGACTAGGCCCCTCTCTGGGGCCAACGTCCTGACTTTC	CASSPRGTRPLSGANVLTF
.	once	TRBJ1-4	TRBV5-1	TGCGCCAGCAGCTTGGACGGTGAAAAACTGTTTTTT	CASSLDGEKLFF
.	.	TRBJ1-1	TRBV11-3	TGTGCCAGCAGCCCGACCGGCGAGGGCGGCACTGAAGCTTTCTTT	CASSPTGEGGTEAFF
.	.	TRBJ1-5	TRBV21-1	TGTGCCAGCAGCAAAGTTCCAGGGGGCGGACAGCCCCAGCATTTT	CASSKVPGGGQPQHF
.	.	TRBJ2-7	TRBV7-6	TGTGCCAGCAGCTCGGGTACGGGGGAAGACAGCTCCTACGAGCAGTACTTC	CASSSGTGEDSSYEQYF
TRBD2	.	TRBJ2-3	TRBV9	TGTGCCAGCAGCGTAGAATCCCTGGGACTAGCGGGCACAGATACGCAGTATTTT	CASSVESLGLAGTDTQYF
.	.	TRBJ2-7	TRBV6-5	TGTGCCAGCAGTTACTCTGCGGCGGGGGAGCAGTACTTC	CASSYSAAGEQYF
.	.	TRBJ2-1	TRBV10-3	TGTGCCATCAGTGAGGCTAGCGCTAACTACAATGAGCAGTTCTTC	CAISEASANYNEQFF
.	.	TRBJ2-7	TRBV11-2	TGTGCCAGCAGCTTAGAGATGGTCAGGGGTAGCGACGAGCAGTACTTC	CASSLEMVRGSDEQYF
TRBD2	.	TRBJ2-3	TRBV4-2	TGTGCCAGCAGCCAAGCAGCGGGGGACACAGATACGCAGTATTTT	CASSQAAGDTDTQYF
TRBD2	.	TRBJ2-5	TRBV13	TGTGCCAGCAGCCTAGCGGGGGCCCTCCAGTACTTC	CASSLAGALQYF
.	few	TRBJ1-5	TRBV5-6	TGTGCCAGCAGCTTGTTGCCAGGGGATCAGCCCCAGCATTTT	CASSLLPGDQPQHF
TRBD1	few	TRBJ2-7	TRBV2	TGTGCCAGCCTGACCGGGACAGGGACGTACGAGCAGTACTTC	CASLTGTGTYEQYF
TRBD1	.	TRBJ1-6	TRBV5-1	TGCGCCAGCAGCTTTACCGGGACAGGCGCCGGTTCACCCCTCCACTTT	CASSFTGTGAGSPLHF
TRBD2	.	TRBJ2-3	TRBV15	TGTGCCACCAGCAGTTGGGACGGGGGGGGCACAGATACGCAGTATTTT	CATSSWDGGGTDTQYF
TRBD1	once	TRBJ2-1	TRBV6-1	TGTGCCAGCAGTGCCCGGGACAGTTCCTCCTACAATGAGCAGTTCTTC	CASSARDSSSYNEQFF
TRBD1	.	TRBJ1-1	TRBV4-3	TGCGCCAGCAGCCAAGGACCAGGGGGCTCACTATTGAACACTGAAGCTTTCTTT	CASSQGPGGSLLNTEAFF
.	.	TRBJ1-2	TRBV5-4	TGTGCCAGCAGCGTAGCCGGGACACCGATTGGCTACACCTTC	CASSVAGTPIGYTF
.	.	TRBJ1-2	TRBV28	TGTGCCAGCAGGGACCGGTACCTTGGCTACACCTTC	CASRDRYLGYTF
TRBD1	.	TRBJ2-5	TRBV5-6	TGTGCCAGCAGCTTGGCCGTCTGGGGACAGGGTGGGACCCAGTACTTC	CASSLAVWGQGGTQYF
.	.	TRBJ2-7	TRBV29-1	TGCAGCGTCTGGGGTAACGGGAACGAGCAGTACTTC	CSVWGNGNEQYF
.	.	TRBJ2-7	TRBV6-1	TGTGCCAGCAGTGAGTGGGGAGTGATTGAGCAGTACTTC	CASSEWGVIEQYF
.	.	TRBJ1-1	TRBV5-1	TGCGCCTCACTGGGGGGGAACACTGAAGCTTTCTTT	CASLGGNTEAFF
TRBD1	few	TRBJ1-3	TRBV5-1	TGCGCCAGCAGCTTCCTCGGGACAGGGGACGACAGCTCTGGAAACACCATATATTTT	CASSFLGTGDDSSGNTIYF
.	.	TRBJ2-2	TRBV11-2	TGTGCCAGCACCCTGAACACCGGGGAGCTGTTTTTT	CASTLNTGELFF
TRBD1	.	TRBJ2-7	TRBV19	TGTGCCAGTAGTGTGACAGGGGTGAACTACGAGCAGTACTTC	CASSVTGVNYEQYF
.	.	TRBJ1-1	TRBV18	TGTGCCAGCTCACCGGACAACACTGAAGCTTTCTTT	CASSPDNTEAFF
.	.	TRBJ1-1	TRBV9	TGTGCCAGTGGGGACACGAACACTGAAGCTTTCTTT	CASGDTNTEAFF
TRBD2	.	TRBJ2-7	TRBV13	TGTGCCAGCGGTCGGGGGGGCCATGGTTTGGACGAGCAGTACTTC	CASGRGGHGLDEQYF
TRBD1	.	TRBJ2-7	TRBV6-4	TGTGCCAGCAGTCTTTCGGCGGGGACAGGGCTTTACGAGCAGTACTTC	CASSLSAGTGLYEQYF
TRBD1	few	TRBJ1-2	TRBV5-8	TGTGCCAGCAGACATGACAGGGGCGAAGAACCTAACTATGGCTACACCTTC	CASRHDRGEEPNYGYTF
TRBD1	.	TRBJ2-2	TRBV28	TGTGCCAGCAGATACCGGGACAGATACACCGGGGAGCTGTTTTTT	CASRYRDRYTGELFF
.	.	TRBJ1-1	TRBV28	TGTGCCAGCAGTTCGGGGAGGGGGGGTGAGGCTTTCTTT	CASSSGRGGEAFF
.	.	TRBJ1-3	TRBV2	TGTGCCAGCAGTGAACGTGCCAACGGCTTTGACTCTGGAAACACCATATATTTT	CASSERANGFDSGNTIYF
.	.	TRBJ1-2	TRBV5-5	TGTGCCAGCAGATTAGACAGGCGTATCTATGGCTACACCTTC	CASRLDRRIYGYTF
.	.	TRBJ2-7	TRBV13	TGTGCCAGCAGCCCAACCACAGGGGGGGGATCCTACGAGCAGTACTTC	CASSPTTGGGSYEQYF
TRBD2	.	TRBJ2-1	TRBV7-9	TGTGCCAGCAGCTTACTAGCGGGGGTATACAATGAGCAGTTCTTC	CASSLLAGVYNEQFF
.	.	TRBJ1-2	TRBV27	TGTGCCAGCAGTTCCCTCGGGACAAAGGATGGCTACACCTTC	CASSSLGTKDGYTF
.	.	TRBJ1-5	TRBV4-1	TGCGCCAGCAGCCTGTATCCCAGGGTGGTGGGGCAGCCCCAGCATTTT	CASSLYPRVVGQPQHF
.	.	TRBJ2-7	TRBV2	TGTGCCAGCAGTGAATGGGTGTACGAGCAGTACTTC	CASSEWVYEQYF
.	.	TRBJ1-4	TRBV6-5	TGTGCCAGCAGTTACGGGCAGGGAAACGAAAAACTGTTTTTT	CASSYGQGNEKLFF
.	.	TRBJ1-1	TRBV15	TGTGCCACCACCTCAGGGACCTCCACTGAAGCTTTCTTT	CATTSGTSTEAFF
.	.	TRBJ2-7	TRBV9	TGTGCCAGCGCACGGACCTCCTACGAGCAGTACTTC	CASARTSYEQYF
.	few	TRBJ1-1	TRBV25-1	TGTGCCAGCAGTGATCGACGGAACATGAACACTGAAGCTTTCTTT	CASSDRRNMNTEAFF
TRBD1	.	TRBJ1-6	TRBV27	TGTGCCAGCAGTCCACCGGGACAGATGAATTCACCCCTCCACTTT	CASSPPGQMNSPLHF
TRBD1	.	TRBJ2-1	TRBV28	TGTGCCAGCAGTAGAGAGAGGGGGCGGGAGTTCTTC	CASSRERGREFF
.	.	TRBJ2-1	TRBV7-9	TGTGCCAGCAGCTTAGTTAGCGGATCATACAATGAGCAGTTCTTC	CASSLVSGSYNEQFF
TRBD1	.	TRBJ2-7	TRBV23-1	TGCGCCAGCAGTCAATGGACAGGGTTTTACGAGCAGTACTTC	CASSQWTGFYEQYF
TRBD1	.	TRBJ1-5	TRBV6-5	TGTGCCAGCAGCGCAGGGGGGGCTCAGCCCCAGCATTTT	CASSAGGAQPQHF
.	once	TRBJ2-2	TRBV5-1	TGCGCCAGCAGCAGTAACACCGGGGAGCTGTTTTTT	CASSSNTGELFF
.	.	TRBJ2-1	TRBV9	TGTGCCAGCAGCGTAGCTGGGGACCCCGGCAACTCGGGCAATGAGCAGTTCTTC	CASSVAGDPGNSGNEQFF
.	.	TRBJ2-2	TRBV25-1	TGTGCCAGCAGTGAATCTGCGGGGGAGCTGTTTTTT	CASSESAGELFF
TRBD2	.	TRBJ2-1	TRBV5-4	TGTGCCAGCAGCTTGTCGGCTAGCGGGACAAATGAGCAGTTCTTC	CASSLSASGTNEQFF
.	.	TRBJ1-1	TRBV11-1	TGTGCCAGCAGCCCCGTTGGGATGAACACTGAAGCTTTCTTT	CASSPVGMNTEAFF
.	.	TRBJ1-1	TRBV7-2	TGTGCCAGCAGCTTAGATGGGGTGAACACTGAAGCTTTCTTT	CASSLDGVNTEAFF